This TCR beta chain was captured by sequencing in a study of cytomegalovirus exposure and HLA in healthy donors. Libraries were prepared by immunoSEQ multiplex PCR; TCRdb keeps only in-frame clonotypes and omits some of them. The table includes around 70,000 clones, 94% detected once. Trimming removed 5 bases at V and 1 base at J, with 14 bases between. The CDR3 sequence is 16 residues long. In germline, CDR1 is SSHAT, CDR2 FNYEAQ (reference sequence). The source material was PBMCs. The source is a woman between 18 and 29 years old in good health and CMV-seropositive. This chain joins TRBV7-7 and TRBJ1-4; no reliable D call. DNA for the CDR3: TGTGCCAGCAGCCCCCCTTTCAACGGAACTAATGAAAAACTGTTTTTT. Amino acids: CASSPPFNGTNEKLFF.